The T cell receptor beta chain described here comes from a study of blood T cell repertoires in COVID-19. For the study at large: Italy, Spain and the United States were the sources of the convalescent and acute COVID-19 samples. From T cells, B-cell-depleted T cells, or PBMCs came the material, which was cDNA or gDNA.

Authors' processing steps: Counts of nucleated cells, estimated from reference gene primer amplification, were obtained. The table came from immunoSEQ multiplex PCR; TCRdb's copy has only in-frame clones and leaves some out. From that table come the V and J calls and clone size; the DNA was used to work out D and trimming. Of approximately 260,000 clones listed, 82% are singletons. In germline, CDR1 is SGHRS, CDR2 YFSETQ. With 3 bases clipped from V and 1 base from J, the junction kept 9 bases outside the gene matches. The CDR3 is 16 residues long. This clone was seen more than once but under ten times.

The receptor was derived from a woman aged 55-75 years with active or convalescent COVID-19. The chain employs TRBV5-1 and TRBJ2-7, with 8 bases identical to TRBD1. The sequenced sample was peripheral blood. CDR3 residues: CASSWPAQGVSYEQYF. CDR3 in DNA: TGCGCCAGCAGCTGGCCCGCACAGGGGGTTTCCTACGAGCAGTACTTC.